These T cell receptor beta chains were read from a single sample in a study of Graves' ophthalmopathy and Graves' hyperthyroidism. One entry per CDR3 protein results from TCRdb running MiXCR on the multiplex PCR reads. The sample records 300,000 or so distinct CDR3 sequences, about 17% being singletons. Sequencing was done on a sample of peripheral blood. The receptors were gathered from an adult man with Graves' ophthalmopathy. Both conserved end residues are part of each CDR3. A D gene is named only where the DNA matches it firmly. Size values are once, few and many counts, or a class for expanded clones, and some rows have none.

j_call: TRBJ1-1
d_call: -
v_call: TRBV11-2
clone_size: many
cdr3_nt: TGTGCCAGCAGCTTAGAACCAGGGGTGACTGAAGCTTTCTTT
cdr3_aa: CASSLEPGVTEAFF

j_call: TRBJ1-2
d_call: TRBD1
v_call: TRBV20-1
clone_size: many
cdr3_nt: TGCAGTGCTAGAGAACCCGGGACAGAGATCTATGGCTACACCTTC
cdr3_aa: CSAREPGTEIYGYTF

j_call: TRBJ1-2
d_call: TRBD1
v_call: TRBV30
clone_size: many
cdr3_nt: TGTGCCTGGAGCGGACAGGGCCCGGACTATGGCTACACCTTC
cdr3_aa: CAWSGQGPDYGYTF

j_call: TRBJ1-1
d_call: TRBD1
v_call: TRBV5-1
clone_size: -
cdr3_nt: TGCGCCAGCAGCCACCCTGACAGGGGCAGGACTGAAGCTTTCTTT
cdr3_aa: CASSHPDRGRTEAFF

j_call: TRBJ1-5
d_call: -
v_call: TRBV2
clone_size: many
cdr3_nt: TGTGCCAGCAGTGAGCAGGGAGAGTATCAGCCCCAGCATTTT
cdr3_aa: CASSEQGEYQPQHF

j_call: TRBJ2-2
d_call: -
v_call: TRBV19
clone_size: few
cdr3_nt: TGTGCCAGTAGTATCGGGTCCGGGGAGCTGTTTTTT
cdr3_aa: CASSIGSGELFF

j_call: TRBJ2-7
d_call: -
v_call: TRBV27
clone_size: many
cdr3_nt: TGTGCCAGCAGTTCGGGGGACAGCTCCTACGAGCAGTACTTC
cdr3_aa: CASSSGDSSYEQYF

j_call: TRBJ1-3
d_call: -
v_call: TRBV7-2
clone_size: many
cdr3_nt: TGTGCCAGCAGCCCCGATCTCGGCCCTGGAAACACCATATATTTT
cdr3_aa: CASSPDLGPGNTIYF

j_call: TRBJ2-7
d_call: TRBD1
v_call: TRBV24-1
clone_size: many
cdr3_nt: TGTGCCACCAGTGCCTCAAGTGGGGACAGGGTCGACGAGCAGTACTTC
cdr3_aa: CATSASSGDRVDEQYF

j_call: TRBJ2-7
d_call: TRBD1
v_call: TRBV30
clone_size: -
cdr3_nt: TGTGCCTGGAGTACCACTAAGGACAGGGGGCCTCGTATGGGCGAGCAGTACTTC
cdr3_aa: CAWSTTKDRGPRMGEQYF

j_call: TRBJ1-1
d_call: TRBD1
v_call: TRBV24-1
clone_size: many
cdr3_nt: TGTGCCACCAGTGATCGGACAGGGACAGAAACTGAAGCTTTCTTT
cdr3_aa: CATSDRTGTETEAFF

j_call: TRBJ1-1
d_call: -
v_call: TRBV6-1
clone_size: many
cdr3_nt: TGTGCCACCTGTATGAACACTGAAGCTTTCTTT
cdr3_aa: CATCMNTEAFF